This T cell receptor beta chain was retrieved from a study of blood T cell repertoires in COVID-19. As for the study in general: Collection of acute and convalescent COVID-19 samples took place in the United States, Italy and Spain. T cells, B-cell-depleted T cells, or PBMCs provided the cDNA or gDNA that served as material.

Per the original methods: How many nucleated cells were present was estimated from reference gene primer amplification. Sequencing was performed with immunoSEQ multiplex PCR; in TCRdb, only in-frame clones are kept and a portion is missing. Clone size and the V and J calls come from that table; the DNA yielded D and trimming. The sample has 350,000 to 450,000 clones; 65% to 90% are singletons. Patients at the Seattle site were enrolled during active infection and followed longitudinally. Sequencing used peripheral blood. The receptor comes from a woman aged 55-70 years with COVID-19, enrolled during active disease.

CDR3 loop: CASSVSSQGPNIQYF. The CDR3 coding sequence is TGTGCCAGCAGCGTTAGCTCCCAGGGGCCAAACATTCAGTACTTC. The chain has TRBV9 and TRBJ2-4, with D perhaps matching TRBD1 (6 bases). CDR1 is SGDLS, CDR2 YYNGEE, per germline. This CDR3 is built from 15 residues. Trimming cost V 2 bases and J 6 bases, with 15 bases left between them.